The present entry profiles one T cell receptor (beta chain) with its context. The antigen remains unidentified. The source of the sample is a study of shared clonotypes between healthy human individuals. Study results and limitations: Clonotype sharing across donors was expected to vary with sequencing depth. Memory subsets generally showed smaller estimated richness than naive subsets did.

In the sorted-subset replicate PCRs, around 0.2 ug DNA, 25,000 to 30,000 T cell genomes, was used. Libraries were prepared by immunoSEQ multiplex PCR; TCRdb keeps only in-frame clonotypes and omits some of them. The sample yields over a million clones, roughly 96% seen once. V shed 4 bases, J shed 9 bases, and the junction held 9 bases outside the gene matches. The germline gives CDR1 MNHNY, CDR2 SVGAGI (reference sequence). The CDR3 is 14 residues long. The chain is built from TRBV6-6 and TRBJ1-5; 7 nucleotides match TRBD1. The clonotype comes from a man between 25 and 39 years old in good health. Sequenced material: naive CD4+ T cells sorted from blood. The subset here: CD45RA+ positively selected. The chain's CDR3 is CASSFQTGNPPQHF. The CDR3 DNA reads as TGTGCCAGCAGTTTCCAGACAGGGAACCCGCCCCAGCATTTT.